A selection of T cell receptor beta chains follows, all from one sample in a study of identifying expanded T cells in peripheral blood. Sequencing used immunoSEQ multiplex PCR; TCRdb keeps in-frame clones, though not all of them. This table holds some 93,000 clones, 85% to 90% found once. Sequenced sample: blood. These receptors were collected from a person between 18 and 70 years old in good health. Each CDR3 is given with its conserved first and last residue. Fields, in order: J gene, D gene, V gene, CDR3 protein, CDR3 DNA. A D gene is named only where the DNA matches it firmly.

TRBJ1-1 | TRBD1 | TRBV11-1 | CASSLASGQITEAFF | TGTGCCAGCAGCTTAGCGTCGGGACAGATCACTGAAGCTTTCTTT
TRBJ2-2 | TRBD1 | TRBV10-2 | CASSDRAVTGELFF | TGCGCCAGCAGCGACAGGGCGGTCACCGGGGAGCTGTTTTTT
TRBJ2-3 | TRBD1 | TRBV6-1 | CASSEAQGVSDTQYF | TGTGCCAGCAGTGAAGCACAGGGGGTTTCAGATACGCAGTATTTT
TRBJ1-6 | - | TRBV6-1 | CASSEGRYPPLHF | TGTGCCAGCAGTGAAGGCAGGTATCCACCCCTCCACTTT
TRBJ1-2 | TRBD1 | TRBV15 | CATSRDQGQGYGYTF | TGTGCCACCAGCAGAGATCAAGGACAGGGCTATGGCTACACCTTC
TRBJ1-6 | TRBD1 | TRBV19 | CASSKRQGALNSPLHF | TGTGCCAGTAGTAAACGACAGGGGGCGCTTAATTCACCCCTCCACTTT
TRBJ1-5 | TRBD1 | TRBV30 | CAWSVTGGPNQPQHF | TGTGCCTGGAGTGTCACAGGGGGTCCCAATCAGCCCCAGCATTTT
TRBJ2-2 | - | TRBV15 | CATSRSGANTGELFF | TGTGCCACCAGCAGATCGGGGGCGAACACCGGGGAGCTGTTTTTT
TRBJ2-7 | - | TRBV27 | CASSLTEGSKQYF | TGTGCCAGCAGTTTAACGGAGGGATCCAAGCAGTACTTC
TRBJ2-5 | TRBD2 | TRBV7-9 | CASSPGGAQYF | TGTGCCAGCAGCCCTGGGGGGGCCCAGTACTTC
TRBJ2-2 | TRBD1 | TRBV27 | CASSLVRGQANTGELFF | TGTGCCAGCAGTTTGGTCAGGGGGCAGGCGAACACCGGGGAGCTGTTTTTT
TRBJ1-1 | - | TRBV6-4 | CASSEEGSGTEAFF | TGTGCCAGCAGTGAAGAGGGGTCGGGGACTGAAGCTTTCTTT
TRBJ2-2 | - | TRBV7-8 | CASSLPGELFF | TGTGCCAGCAGCTTACCCGGGGAGCTGTTTTTT
TRBJ2-3 | - | TRBV19 | CASSIDQSTDTQYF | TGTGCCAGTAGTATAGATCAGTCCACAGATACGCAGTATTTT
TRBJ2-7 | - | TRBV23-1 | CASSQSGGWVYEQYF | TGCGCCAGCAGTCAATCAGGAGGGTGGGTCTACGAGCAGTACTTC
TRBJ1-2 | TRBD1 | TRBV13 | CASSVRQGARDGYTF | TGTGCCAGCAGCGTCAGACAGGGGGCGAGGGACGGCTACACCTTC